The 9 T cell receptor beta chains below were found in one sample sequenced in a study of blood T cell repertoires in COVID-19 (dated by TCRdb to the early 2020s). Library generation was performed with the immunoSEQ multiplex PCR assay. Here the immuneACCESS table is served through TCRdb, limited to in-frame sequences with V and J called. Missing clones are a known gap in these copies; in checked studies unresolved V genes cover under half, and the rest lacks a known reason. The sample profile shows 150,000 to 200,000 clones; more than 80% of them were found once. The ten largest clonotypes hold approximately 0.5% of the sample. The sequenced material came from peripheral blood. The receptors here all came from a man in his fifties or sixties with acute or convalescent COVID-19.

CDR3 loop: CASRPLLRGETQYF. The CDR3 DNA is TGCGCCAGCAGACCACTCCTGAGAGGAGAGACCCAGTACTTC. The chain couples TRBV4-1 to TRBJ2-5; D not resolved. Germline V gives CDR1 MGHRA, CDR2 YSYEKL. The CDR3 runs 14 residues. Trimming removed 6 bases at V and 4 bases at J, with 15 bases between.

V gene TRBV9 combines with J gene TRBJ2-3; 8 positions agree with TRBD2. Germline CDR1 reads SGDLS; CDR2 reads YYNGEE. The CDR3 loop spans 16 amino acids. V lost 4 bases to trimming and J lost 5 bases; unmatched junction nucleotides: 12. The CDR3 DNA is TGTGCCAGCAGCTCCGCCGGGACTAGGAGGGTAGATACGCAGTATTTT. It translates to CASSSAGTRRVDTQYF.

This clone appeared a single time. This chain connects TRBV2 to TRBJ2-2; 7 positions match TRBD1. Trimming took 6 bases from V and 2 from J; bases not matched to a gene: 12. This CDR3 contains 17 residues. CDR1 is SNHLY, CDR2 FYNNEI, per germline. The CDR3 nucleotides read TGTGCCAGCAGAGGGTTAGGACAGGCCTTTAACACCGGGGAGCTGTTTTTT. This encodes CASRGLGQAFNTGELFF.

The chain combines TRBV7-8 with TRBJ2-7; 7 positions match TRBD2. Germline CDR1 is SGHVS and CDR2 is FQNEAQ. The CDR3 consists of 15 residues. V lost 2 bases to trimming and J lost 3 bases; unmatched junction nucleotides: 7. CDR3 residues: CASSLKGGIGYEQYV. CDR3 in DNA: TGTGCCAGCAGCTTAAAGGGAGGGATCGGCTACGAGCAGTACGTC.

V and J are TRBV27 and TRBJ2-6; 7 positions match TRBD1. V lost 0 bases to trimming and J lost 0 bases; unmatched junction nucleotides: 2. This CDR3 comprises 17 residues. Looked up from germline, CDR1 is MNHEY and CDR2 is SMNVEV (reference sequence). For the CDR3, the DNA is TGTGCCAGCAGTTTATCACAGGGGTACTCTGGGGCCAACGTCCTGACTTTC. As protein: CASSLSQGYSGANVLTF.

The table lists this clone with a count of one. In DNA form, the CDR3 reads TGTGCCAGCAGCTTGGCAGGGGCAAGTGGCTACACCTTC. It codes for CASSLAGASGYTF. The genes are TRBV5-6 and TRBJ1-2, with D perhaps TRBD1 (6 bases). The CDR3 loop spans 13 amino acids. Trimming removed 0 bases at V and 7 bases at J, with 10 bases between. Per the germline V gene, CDR1 is SGHDT and CDR2 is YYEEEE.

This sequence joins TRBV4-2 and TRBJ1-1; D might be TRBD1 (5 bases). Germline V gives CDR1 LGHNA, CDR2 YNFKEQ. Trimming pared 2 bases from V and 2 bases from J, leaving 9 bases between. The CDR3 is made up of 14 amino acids. CDR3 loop: CASSQPDRNTEAFF. CDR3 coding DNA: TGTGCCAGCAGCCAACCTGACAGAAACACTGAAGCTTTCTTT.

This clone was observed once. The chain is built from TRBV5-1 and TRBJ2-7; D may be TRBD1 (6 bases). Germline V gene sequence: CDR1 SGHRS, CDR2 YFSETQ. V dropped 0 bases and J dropped 1 base, with 11 bases sitting between them. The CDR3 runs to 15 residues. This CDR3 is CASSLARQGSYEQYF. CDR3 bases: TGCGCCAGCAGCTTGGCCAGGCAGGGGTCCTACGAGCAGTACTTC.

The V call is TRBV27, the J call TRBJ1-6, with D uncertain. The CDR3 extends over 13 amino acids. Trimming removed 3 bases at V and 7 bases at J, with 7 bases between. The germline gives CDR1 MNHEY, CDR2 SMNVEV (reference sequence). The CDR3 nucleotides read TGTGCCAGCAGTTTGTCGGGGAATTCACCCCTCCACTTT. It encodes CASSLSGNSPLHF.